These 32 T cell receptor beta chains came from one sample sequenced in a study of T cells after yellow fever vaccination. MiXCR, run by TCRdb on the 5' RACE reads, gives a single entry per CDR3 protein. The table shows 340,000 or so distinct CDR3 sequences, with approximately 12% occurring only once. Specimen: CD4+ T cells sorted from PBMCs, collected 15 days after the yellow fever booster vaccination. These receptors all come from a man in his late teens or twenties who received the YFV17D yellow fever vaccine.

The rearrangement links TRBV5-6 to TRBJ2-7; 11 bases line up with TRBD1. Germline CDR1 SGHDT, CDR2 YYEEEE. J lost 7 bases, V lost 4 bases, and 7 bases had no gene match. CDR3 size: 14 residues. In nucleotides, the CDR3 is TGTGCCAGCAGCAGAGGGACAGGGGGTCGTGAGCAGTACTTC. Its translation is CASSRGTGGREQYF.

This chain uses TRBV6-6 with TRBJ2-5; TRBD2 agrees at 9 bases. The CDR3 runs to 15 residues. After removal of 4 bases from V and 3 bases from J, the junction contained 6 bases not matched to a gene. Germline assignment: CDR1 MNHNY and CDR2 SVGAGI (reference sequence). The CDR3 DNA reads TGTGCCAGCAGTTGGCCGACTAGCGGAGAAGAGACCCAGTACTTC. Encoded protein: CASSWPTSGEETQYF.

This clonotype was found once. The rearrangement links TRBV5-6 to TRBJ2-7, with 11 bases lining up with TRBD1. From germline, CDR1 is SGHDT and CDR2 YYEEEE. Losses at the gene ends were 3 bases for V and 4 bases for J; bases not matched to a gene: 6. The CDR3 is 15 residues long. The CDR3 DNA follows: TGTGCCAGCAGCTCCTCCGGGACAGGGGGATACGAGCAGTACGTC. As protein: CASSSSGTGGYEQYV.

In this sample, this clonotype turned up a few times. The CDR3 DNA reads TGCAGTGCTAGACGAGACGGACCCAGCCTGGGGGAGCAGTACTTC. Translating it yields CSARRDGPSLGEQYF. The chain uses TRBV20-1 and TRBJ2-7; the D is unclear. This CDR3 has 15 residues. V dropped 2 bases and J dropped 7 bases, with 21 bases sitting between them. CDR1 and CDR2 from the germline V gene are DFQATT and SNEGSKA (reference sequence).

The CDR3: CASSPLHVQRQGSQPQHF. CDR3 coding DNA: TGTGCCAGCAGCCCCTTACATGTCCAACGGCAGGGAAGTCAGCCCCAGCATTTT. V gene TRBV3-1 combines with J gene TRBJ1-5; a possible D gene is TRBD1 (5 bases). Germline CDR1 is LGHDT and CDR2 is YNNKEL (reference sequence). The CDR3 consists of 18 residues. Deletions cut 4 bases from V and 6 bases from J, with 25 bases between.

This clonotype was detected only a few times. J is TRBJ1-2 and V is TRBV7-2; D is undetermined. This CDR3 comprises 15 residues. The V end lost 3 bases, the J end lost 4 bases, and 15 bases lay between the germline ends. CDR1 and CDR2 from the germline V gene are SGHTA and FQGNSA. The CDR3 protein is CASSLYAARGYGYTF. CDR3 sequence (DNA): TGTGCCAGCAGCTTGTATGCGGCGCGAGGCTATGGCTACACCTTC.

This clonotype was seen only a few times. The chain recombines TRBV12-3 or TRBV12-4 with TRBJ1-3, with 8 bases aligning to TRBD1. Trimming removed 6 bases from V and 3 bases from J; junction bases left unmatched: 7. CDR3 length: 15 residues. The CDR3 nucleotides are TGTGCCAGCAGAGATTCCGGGACAGGTGGAAACACCATATATTTT. It yields the protein CASRDSGTGGNTIYF.

This sequence joins TRBV28 and TRBJ2-7; D may match TRBD1 or TRBD2 (5 bases each). CDR3 length equals 12 residues. The germline gives CDR1 MDHEN, CDR2 SYDVKM. The V gene lost 6 bases and the J gene lost 13 bases, with 19 bases spanning the gap. Here the CDR3 reads CASSSPGRIIYV. The CDR3 DNA reads TGTGCCAGCAGCTCCCCGGGACGGATTATTTACGTC.

The chain recombines TRBV27 with TRBJ1-3, with a weak D call TRBD1 (5 bases). The V gene's germline CDR1 is MNHEY and CDR2 SMNVEV (reference sequence). V was cut by 5 bases and J by 0 bases, with 20 bases left in between. CDR3 length equals 18 residues. The CDR3 sequence is CASSPKRQGDGSGNTIYF. Here the CDR3 DNA reads TGTGCCAGCAGTCCCAAACGCCAGGGAGACGGCTCTGGAAACACCATATATTTT.

This chain connects TRBV24-1 to TRBJ2-1, with D perhaps TRBD1 (5 bases). This CDR3 contains 17 residues. The V gene lost 5 bases and the J gene lost 0 bases, with 16 bases spanning the gap. The germline V gene encodes CDR1 KGHDR and CDR2 SFDVKD. CDR3 residues: CATSGLSDSSSYNEQFF. CDR3 sequence (DNA): TGTGCCACCAGTGGCCTCTCCGACAGTAGCTCCTACAATGAGCAGTTCTTC.

The chain combines TRBV2 with TRBJ2-2; D uncertain. This CDR3 comprises 11 residues. V was pared by 3 bases and J by 6 bases, with 2 bases between. Germline V lookup: CDR1 SNHLY, CDR2 FYNNEI. CDR3 sequence (DNA): TGTGCCAGCAGTGACGCCGGGGAGCTGTTTTTT. Translated: CASSDAGELFF. Full variable domain (rest looked up from reference TRBV2 and TRBJ2-2): EPEVTQTPSHQVTQMGQEVILRCVPISNHLYFYWYRQILGQKVEFLVSFYNNEISEKSEIFDDQFSVERPDGSNFTLKIRSTKLEDSAMYFCASSDAGELFFGEGSRLTVL.

There are a few counts of this clonotype. The J gene is TRBJ2-1, the V gene TRBV20-1; D not certain. Trimming removed 0 bases at V and 9 bases at J, with 15 bases between. CDR1 is DFQATT, CDR2 SNEGSKA, per germline (reference sequence). This CDR3 is built from 14 residues. The CDR3 spells CSAREGSNRREQFF. Here the CDR3 DNA reads TGCAGTGCTAGAGAAGGCAGTAACCGACGTGAGCAGTTCTTC.

In nucleotides, the CDR3 is TGTGCCAGCAGCTCCCCCTTCGTGGTCCAGGGGGTGGGTACGCAGTATTTT. Amino acid sequence: CASSSPFVVQGVGTQYF. The chain links TRBV7-2 to TRBJ2-3; 7 nucleotides match TRBD1. Germline values: CDR1 SGHTA, CDR2 FQGNSA. V was clipped by 4 bases and J by 8 bases; unmatched bases: 18. The CDR3 has 17 amino acids. The whole variable domain, remainder taken from reference TRBV7-2 and TRBJ2-3, is GAGVSQSPSNKVTEKGKDVELRCDPISGHTALYWYRQSLGQGLEFLIYFQGNSAPDKSGLPSDRFSAERTGGSVSTLTIQRTQQEDSAVYLCASSSPFVVQGVGTQYFGPGTRLTVL.

This clonotype was seen a handful of times. This rearrangement joins TRBV15 to TRBJ1-2; D not certain. Germline V CDR1 and CDR2: LNHNV, YYDKDF (reference sequence). V lost 0 bases, J lost 0 bases, and 11 bases lay in between. The CDR3 covers 16 residues. CDR3 region: CATSRDRGSSNYGYTF. CDR3 in DNA: TGTGCCACCAGCAGAGATCGAGGGAGTTCTAACTATGGCTACACCTTC.

This clonotype was seen a handful of times. The chain recombines TRBV7-2 with TRBJ1-1; D gene ambiguous. CDR3 length: 14 residues. Germline assignment: CDR1 SGHTA and CDR2 FQGNSA. V was pared by 5 bases and J by 0 bases, with 10 bases between. The CDR3 region is CASSPRWVNTEAFF. The CDR3 DNA follows: TGTGCCAGCAGCCCGAGATGGGTGAACACTGAAGCTTTCTTT.

This clonotype was seen ten or more times. The V and J genes are TRBV28 and TRBJ1-2, with D maybe TRBD1 (5 bases). Trimming shortened V by 5 bases and J by 3 bases, and 7 bases separated the two germline ends. Germline CDR1 reads MDHEN; CDR2 reads SYDVKM. The CDR3 consists of 12 residues. DNA of the CDR3: TGTGCCAGCAGTCTACAGGACTATGGCTACACCTTC. This codes for CASSLQDYGYTF.

This clonotype was counted many times. The rearrangement links TRBV29-1 to TRBJ1-1; TRBD1 matches 8 bases. CDR3 size: 12 residues. J gave up 6 bases and V 1 base, and 1 base lay outside the gene matches. Germline CDR1 is SQVTM and CDR2 is ANQGSEA. DNA of the CDR3: TGCAGCGTTGAAGGGACAGGGCCTGAAGCTTTCTTT. It yields the protein CSVEGTGPEAFF.

The genes are TRBV5-4 and TRBJ2-3; TRBD1 aligns across 7 bases. This CDR3 contains 16 residues. Germline trimming cut 6 bases from V and 0 bases from J; bases unmatched to any gene: 10. CDR1 is SGHNT, CDR2 YYREEE, per germline (reference sequence). The CDR3 region is CASTSPQGPSTDTQYF. CDR3 in DNA: TGTGCCAGCACAAGCCCACAGGGGCCTAGCACAGATACGCAGTATTTT.

This clonotype was counted only a few times. The genes are TRBV20-1 and TRBJ1-1, with 7 bases matching TRBD1. The CDR3 covers 11 residues. CDR1 and CDR2 from the germline V gene are DFQATT and SNEGSKA (reference sequence). The CDR3 DNA reads TGCAGCCAGACAGGGTGGACTGAAGCTTTCTTT. Residues: CSQTGWTEAFF.

This clonotype was observed a few times. The genes are TRBV12-3 or TRBV12-4 and TRBJ2-1; 8 positions match TRBD2. Germline trimming cut 7 bases from V and 14 bases from J; bases unmatched to any gene: 13. This CDR3 has 13 amino acids. CDR3 sequence (DNA): TGTGCCAGCACCACCCCCGGGACTAGGAAGGAGTTCTTC. It is translated as CASTTPGTRKEFF.

This clonotype has only a few counts. V usage is TRBV4-1 and J usage is TRBJ2-5, with D possibly called TRBD1 or TRBD2 (5 bases each). Germline assignment: CDR1 MGHRA and CDR2 YSYEKL. The CDR3 sequence is 14 residues long. Trimming pared 0 bases from V and 5 bases from J, leaving 10 bases between. DNA of the CDR3: TGCGCCAGCAGCCAAGATCCGGGGCGGGAGACCCAGTACTTC. Translating it yields CASSQDPGRETQYF.

The rearrangement uses TRBV11-3 and TRBJ1-1; D not resolved. The CDR3 extends over 14 amino acids. CDR1 SGHNT and CDR2 YENEEA come from the germline V gene. Deletions cut 5 bases from V and 5 bases from J, with 15 bases between. CDR3 amino acids: CASSPGFQSTEAFF. The CDR3 bases are TGTGCCAGCAGCCCGGGATTTCAATCTACTGAAGCTTTCTTT.

V is TRBV25-1 and J is TRBJ2-5; 7 bases agree with TRBD1. CDR1 MGHDK and CDR2 SYGVNS come from the germline V gene. The CDR3 spans 16 residues. V trimming: 1 base; J trimming: 5 bases; junction bases outside the gene matches: 10. The CDR3 region has the DNA TGTGCCAGCAGTGAATTTGCGCTAGGGGGCAGGGAGACCCAGTACTTC. Its protein product is CASSEFALGGRETQYF.

This clonotype was recorded at least ten times. This rearrangement joins TRBV4-3 to TRBJ2-7, with TRBD1 matching over 10 bases. Unmatched junction bases numbered 6, after V lost 4 bases and J lost 3 bases. The CDR3 length is 15 residues. CDR1 is LGHNA and CDR2 is YSLEER in the germline V gene. Here the CDR3 reads CASSPAGQGGYEQYF. The CDR3 bases are TGCGCCAGCAGCCCAGCTGGACAGGGGGGCTACGAGCAGTACTTC.

The genes are TRBV4-3 and TRBJ2-6; D perhaps matches TRBD1 (5 bases). The V end was cut by 3 bases, the J end by 2 bases, with 11 bases between. CDR1 and CDR2 (germline): LGHNA, YSLEER. The CDR3 length is 16 residues. As DNA, the CDR3 is TGCGCCAGCAGCCAGGAACAGGTGACTGGGGCCAACGTCCTGACTTTC. Residues: CASSQEQVTGANVLTF.

This clonotype was detected many times. The chain links TRBV9 to TRBJ2-1; 14 bases map to TRBD2. This CDR3 contains 18 residues. CDR1 and CDR2 from the germline V gene are SGDLS and YYNGEE. The ends lost 2 bases at V and 7 bases at J; junction bases unmatched: 11. The CDR3 here is CASSVGLAGGGTWNEQFF. The CDR3 region has the DNA TGTGCCAGCAGCGTCGGACTAGCGGGGGGTGGTACGTGGAATGAGCAGTTCTTC. The full variable domain, with the rest looked up from reference TRBV9 and TRBJ2-1, is DSGVTQTPKHLITATGQRVTLRCSPRSGDLSVYWYQQSLDQGLQFLIQYYNGEERAKGNILERFSAQQFPDLHSELNLSSLELGDSALYFCASSVGLAGGGTWNEQFFGPGTRLTVL.

The sample holds many counts of this clonotype. The CDR3 here is CAISDRDRAPNTEAFF. In DNA, the CDR3 is TGTGCCATCAGTGACCGGGACAGGGCTCCGAACACTGAAGCTTTCTTT. V usage is TRBV10-3 and J usage is TRBJ1-1; 9 bases map to TRBD1. Germline values: CDR1 ENHRY, CDR2 SYGVKD. This CDR3 region has 16 residues. V gave up 3 bases and J gave up 1 base; unmatched junction bases: 6.

The rearrangement joins TRBV5-1 to TRBJ2-6, with D perhaps matching TRBD2 (6 bases). The CDR3 is made up of 17 amino acids. The V and J ends lost 0 bases and 0 bases respectively, with 10 bases between them. Germline-derived CDR1 and CDR2 are SGHRS and YFSETQ. The CDR3 spells CASSLDGRASGANVLTF. In DNA, the CDR3 is TGCGCCAGCAGCTTGGACGGGAGAGCCTCTGGGGCCAACGTCCTGACTTTC.

Only a few counts were recorded for this clonotype. The genes are TRBV7-2 and TRBJ2-5; D perhaps matches TRBD1 (5 bases). Trimming shortened V by 6 bases and J by 2 bases, and 16 bases separated the two germline ends. The germline V gene has CDR1 SGHTA and CDR2 FQGNSA. The CDR3 sequence is 15 residues long. CDR3 nucleotides: TGTGCCAGCAGTCTCGGCCGGACACTTCAAGAGACCCAGTACTTC. Translation: CASSLGRTLQETQYF.

The rearrangement joins TRBV28 to TRBJ2-7, with 8 bases that match TRBD1. V shed 6 bases and J 6 bases; nucleotides not matched to a gene: 10. The length of the CDR3 is 14 residues. Germline V gene data show CDR1 as MDHEN and CDR2 as SYDVKM. The CDR3 region is CASSSTGESFEQYV. The CDR3 coding sequence is TGTGCCAGCAGCTCGACAGGGGAGTCGTTCGAGCAGTACGTC.

Only a few counts were recorded for this clonotype. The chain joins TRBV10-3 to TRBJ1-4; TRBD1 might be the D (6 bases). Germline V gene sequence: CDR1 ENHRY, CDR2 SYGVKD. The CDR3 has 16 residues. V lost 0 bases and J lost 10, with 18 bases in between. Here the CDR3 reads CAISESDNQGQGKLFF. For the CDR3, the DNA is TGTGCCATCAGTGAGTCGGATAATCAGGGGCAGGGAAAACTGTTTTTT.

The chain links TRBV20-1 to TRBJ1-2, with 8 nucleotides matching TRBD1. J gave up 2 bases and V 5 bases, and 4 bases lay outside the gene matches. The CDR3 length is 13 residues. Germline loops: CDR1 DFQATT, CDR2 SNEGSKA (reference sequence). CDR3 sequence: CSADTGGNYGYTF. CDR3 nucleotide sequence: TGCAGTGCTGATACAGGGGGGAACTATGGCTACACCTTC.